This passage covers 7 T cell receptor beta chains from one sample sequenced in a study of shared clonotypes between healthy human individuals. Produced via immunoSEQ multiplex PCR; TCRdb's table is partial and in-frame only. The sample carries over 2 million clones, 85% to 95% recorded once. The specimen sequenced was naive CD4+ T cells sorted from blood. Subset in this sample: CD45RA+ positively selected. The receptors were gathered from a man aged 18 to 30 in good health.

The V call is TRBV6-6, the J call TRBJ2-3; D is ambiguous. The V gene lost 8 bases and the J gene lost 6 bases, with 6 bases spanning the gap. Germline lookup yields CDR1 MNHNY and CDR2 SVGAGI (reference sequence). The CDR3 runs to 10 residues. This CDR3 is CASVGDTQYF. In DNA form, the CDR3 reads TGTGCCAGCGTGGGGGATACGCAGTATTTT.

The V gene is TRBV6-5, the J gene TRBJ2-7; 9 bases agree with TRBD1. CDR3 length: 14 residues. The junction had 8 bases not matched to a gene; V was cut back by 5 bases and J by 6 bases. Germline V CDR1 and CDR2: MNHEY, SVGAGI. The CDR3 DNA sequence: TGTGCCAGCAGTCCACCGGGACAGGGAGCCGAGCAGTACTTC. Its translation: CASSPPGQGAEQYF.

The V call is TRBV5-8, the J call TRBJ2-5; the D gene could be TRBD1 or TRBD2 (5 bases each). Germline V CDR1 and CDR2: SGHTS, YDEGEE. Trimming removed 3 bases from V and 2 bases from J, with 17 bases in between. This CDR3 spans 16 amino acids. The CDR3 protein is CASSWGAQGPQETQYF. The DNA of the CDR3 is TGTGCCAGCAGCTGGGGCGCTCAGGGACCTCAAGAGACCCAGTACTTC.

Here the CDR3 DNA reads TGCGCCAGCAGCTTGGAGGGACAGAGTAATTCACCCCTCCACTTT. As protein: CASSLEGQSNSPLHF. The chain uses TRBV5-1 and TRBJ1-6; 7 bases fit TRBD1. With 0 bases clipped from V and 6 bases from J, the junction kept 3 bases outside the gene matches. The germline CDR1 and CDR2 sequences are SGHRS and YFSETQ. This CDR3 spans 15 amino acids.

The chain couples TRBV28 to TRBJ1-4; 9 positions agree with TRBD1. This CDR3 comprises 14 residues. From germline, CDR1 is MDHEN and CDR2 SYDVKM. Losses at the gene ends were 7 bases for V and 8 bases for J; bases not matched to a gene: 8. The CDR3 DNA sequence: TGTGCCAGCACTCCCGGGACAGGGAGGGAAAAACTGTTTTTT. This sequence encodes CASTPGTGREKLFF.

The chain has TRBV2 and TRBJ2-2; the match to TRBD2 covers 10 bases. The CDR3 is made up of 14 amino acids. V lost 4 bases, J lost 7 bases, and 3 bases stayed unmatched. Germline CDR1 reads SNHLY; CDR2 reads FYNNEI. The DNA of the CDR3 is TGTGCCAGCAGTGTAGCGGGAGGCATCGGGGAGCTGTTTTTT. Encoded protein: CASSVAGGIGELFF.

The J gene is TRBJ1-2, the V gene TRBV5-1; D perhaps matches TRBD1 (5 bases). Looked up from germline, CDR1 is SGHRS and CDR2 is YFSETQ. The CDR3 sequence is 13 residues long. V was pared by 4 bases and J by 4 bases, with 11 bases between. The CDR3 DNA sequence: TGCGCCAGCAGCGTCCGGGGCATCTATGGCTACACCTTC. Translation gives CASSVRGIYGYTF.